This record looks at one TCR beta chain sequence and its context. Its antigen remains unidentified. Germline assignment: CDR1 SGHNT and CDR2 YYREEE (reference sequence). Trimming took 4 bases from V and 8 from J; bases not matched to a gene: 9. This CDR3 is 15 amino acids long. This specimen comes from a study of cytomegalovirus exposure and HLA in healthy donors. Notes on the study in general: Later work associated roughly 17,000 TCR beta sequences with HLA alleles at 0.05 false discovery rate.

The PCR made use of 60 Vbeta and 13 Jbeta primers. Generated by immunoSEQ multiplex PCR, the TCRdb table keeps only in-frame clones and is missing some. Of 110,000 or so clones listed, approximately 80% are singletons. The V and J genes are TRBV5-4 and TRBJ1-4; TRBD1 matches 9 bases. The sequence came from a woman aged 30 to 39 in good health and CMV-seronegative. The sample consisted of PBMCs. CDR3 DNA: TGTGCCAGCAGCACGACAGGGGGGAGGGAGGAAAAACTGTTTTTT. Translation: CASSTTGGREEKLFF.